This is a list of T cell receptor beta chains from one sample in a study of blood T cell repertoires in COVID-19. TCRdb keeps only in-frame clones here, not all; method: immunoSEQ multiplex PCR. This table holds approximately 270,000 clones, 85% to 95% found once. Sequencing was done on a sample of PBMCs or T cells enriched from blood (not recorded which). These TCRs come from a man aged 35 to 55 who had been exposed to COVID-19. CDR3s include the opening cysteine and the closing phenylalanine or tryptophan. A D gene is named only where the DNA matches it firmly. Rows may omit the clone size; those that give it use once, few, many or a size class.

TRBJ2-7 NA TRBV4-1 TRBD2 CASSQDLGLAGVEQYF TGCGCCAGCAGCCAAGATCTAGGACTAGCGGGAGTCGAGCAGTACTTC
TRBJ2-5 NA TRBV9 TRBD2 CASSGGTSGTTFLETQYF TGTGCCAGCAGCGGGGGGACTAGCGGGACTACATTCTTAGAGACCCAGTACTTC
TRBJ2-2 NA TRBV28 NA CATTPGDFNTGELFF TGTGCCACCACGCCCGGGGACTTTAACACCGGGGAGCTGTTTTTT
TRBJ1-6 NA TRBV7-3 NA CASSLGQGLHF TGTGCCAGCAGCTTAGGGCAGGGTCTCCACTTT
TRBJ2-1 NA TRBV7-9 NA CASSLTGNEQFF TGTGCCAGCAGCTTAACAGGCAATGAGCAGTTCTTC
TRBJ1-1 NA TRBV28 NA CASSTQNTEAFF TGTGCCAGCAGTACACAGAACACTGAAGCTTTCTTT
TRBJ1-4 NA TRBV3-1/TRBV3-2 TRBD1 CASSQVGQGAFNEKLFF TGTGCCAGCAGCCAAGTGGGACAGGGGGCTTTTAATGAAAAACTGTTTTTT
TRBJ2-2 NA TRBV5-1 TRBD2 CASSLPLAGDNTGELFF TGCGCCAGCAGCTTGCCACTAGCGGGAGATAACACCGGGGAGCTGTTTTTT
TRBJ1-6 NA TRBV2 TRBD1 CASTLNRGYNSPLHF TGTGCCAGCACTCTAAACAGGGGTTATAATTCACCCCTCCACTTT
TRBJ2-2 NA TRBV18 NA CASSQGEPGELFF TGTGCCAGCTCACAAGGGGAACCCGGGGAGCTGTTTTTT
TRBJ2-3 NA TRBV24-1 TRBD1 CATSDLDRGPQYF TGTGCCACCAGTGATCTCGACAGGGGTCCGCAGTATTTT
TRBJ2-5 NA TRBV7-2 NA CASSQAWGLQETQYF TGTGCCAGCAGCCAGGCATGGGGGCTTCAAGAGACCCAGTACTTC
TRBJ1-1 once TRBV4-2 NA CASSQDRESNTEAFF TGTGCCAGCAGCCAAGACAGGGAATCTAACACTGAAGCTTTCTTT
TRBJ1-4 NA TRBV6-5 NA CASRSRHATNEKLFF TGTGCCAGCAGATCGAGACACGCAACTAATGAAAAACTGTTTTTT
TRBJ2-7 NA TRBV19 NA CASSIQGIPYEQYF TGTGCCAGTAGTATCCAGGGGATCCCCTACGAGCAGTACTTC